Described below is a single T cell receptor beta chain sequence and its context. The antigen is not known. There are 17 residues in the CDR3. The V and J ends lost 4 bases and 3 bases, in that order; junction bases with no gene match: 14. The V gene's germline CDR1 is LGHNA and CDR2 YNFKEQ. Sequencing was at survey level. The assay was immunoSEQ multiplex PCR, and TCRdb's table has in-frame clones only and misses some. In the table there are roughly 25,000 clones, 60% to 80% of which are singletons. This sample stems from a study of STAT5B mutations in CD4+ large granular lymphocyte leukemia. Overall study: Healthy donors showed HLA-associated enrichment of the CDR3 'QG' motif. Study observations and caveats: About 26% of private leukemic clonotypes occurred rarely in other patients' non-leukemic repertoires.

The chain links TRBV4-2 to TRBJ1-2, with 7 bases fitting TRBD1. This clonotype was obtained from a human donor in good health. Sequencing was carried out using CD4+ T cells from blood buffy coats. CDR3 DNA sequence: TGTGCCAGCAGCCCGTTCGGGACAGAGAACGAGGACTATGGCTACACCTTC. Protein product: CASSPFGTENEDYGYTF.